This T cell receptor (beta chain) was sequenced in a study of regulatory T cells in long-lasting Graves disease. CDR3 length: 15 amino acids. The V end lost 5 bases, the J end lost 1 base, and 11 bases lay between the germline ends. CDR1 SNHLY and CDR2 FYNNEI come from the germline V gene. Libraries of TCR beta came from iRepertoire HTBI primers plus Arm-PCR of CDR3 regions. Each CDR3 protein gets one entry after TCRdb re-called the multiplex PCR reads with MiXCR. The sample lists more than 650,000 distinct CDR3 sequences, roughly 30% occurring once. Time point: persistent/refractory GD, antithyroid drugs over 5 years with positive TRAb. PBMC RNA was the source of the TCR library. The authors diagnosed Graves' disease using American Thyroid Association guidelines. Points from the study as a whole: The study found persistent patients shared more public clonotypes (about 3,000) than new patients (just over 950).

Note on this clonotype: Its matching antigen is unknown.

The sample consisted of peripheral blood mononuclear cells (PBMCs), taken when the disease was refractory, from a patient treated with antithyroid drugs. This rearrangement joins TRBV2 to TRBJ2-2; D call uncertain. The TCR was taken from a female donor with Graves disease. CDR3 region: CASSTAWGNTGELFF. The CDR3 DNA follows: TGTGCCAGCAGTACCGCTTGGGGGAACACCGGGGAGCTGTTTTTT. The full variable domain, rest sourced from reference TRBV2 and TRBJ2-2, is EPEVTQTPSHQVTQMGQEVILRCVPISNHLYFYWYRQILGQKVEFLVSFYNNEISEKSEIFDDQFSVERPDGSNFTLKIRSTKLEDSAMYFCASSTAWGNTGELFFGEGSRLTVL.